This T cell receptor beta chain comes out of a study of OX40 agonist ivuxolimab in advanced cancers. Study results and caveats: With doses of 0.1 to 3.0 mg/kg, CD4+ and CD8+ blood T cells had undergone clonal expansion by week 6.

Measured with immunoSEQ multiplex PCR; TCRdb has only the in-frame clones, and not every one. The table includes some 64,000 clones, about nine tenths detected once. Germline CDR1 and CDR2: MGHDK and SYGVNS. This CDR3 comprises 15 residues. V was clipped by 3 bases and J by 4 bases; unmatched bases: 6. Of note for this clone: Its specificity is unknown.

The source material was CD4+ or CD8+ T cells sorted from blood, sampled in a trial of the OX40 agonist ivuxolimab. The chain joins TRBV25-1 to TRBJ2-5, with 9 bases lining up with TRBD2. This TCR was recovered from an adult with an advanced solid tumor such as melanoma, head and neck, liver or kidney cancer. This chain's CDR3 is CASSEVAGVGETQYF. For the CDR3, the DNA is TGTGCCAGCAGTGAGGTAGCGGGAGTGGGAGAGACCCAGTACTTC.